The next 21 T cell receptor beta chains were all read from a single sample in a study of cytomegalovirus exposure and HLA in healthy donors. The PCR was carried out with 60 Vbeta primers and 13 Jbeta primers. Sequenced by immunoSEQ multiplex PCR; TCRdb stores in-frame clones only, minus some. Its table lists 100,000 or so clones. Sequencing was performed on PBMCs. The receptor source for this set is a woman in her 30s in good health and CMV-seronegative.

The chain is built from TRBV7-3 and TRBJ2-2; TRBD2 is a possible D gene (6 bases). There are 14 residues in the CDR3. The ends were cut back, 0 bases at V and 5 bases at J, with 7 bases in the middle. CDR1 is SGHTA and CDR2 is FQGTGA in the germline V gene. The CDR3 DNA reads as TGTGCCAGCAGCTTAACGCGGGGAACCGGGGAGCTGTTTTTT. Translated: CASSLTRGTGELFF.

The V and J genes are TRBV5-8 and TRBJ2-5; a weak D match, TRBD1 (6 bases). The germline V gene encodes CDR1 SGHTS and CDR2 YDEGEE. V gave up 4 bases and J gave up 5 bases, with 15 bases separating them. This CDR3 has 14 amino acids. CDR3 nucleotide sequence: TGTGCCAGCAGCCCCGGGAACAGGGAGGAGACCCAGTACTTC. Its protein product is CASSPGNREETQYF.

The V and J genes are TRBV10-1 and TRBJ2-1; 11 nucleotides match TRBD2. Looked up from germline, CDR1 is WNHNN and CDR2 is SYGVQD (reference sequence). This CDR3 region has 19 residues. J gave up 4 bases and V 0 bases, and 11 bases lay outside the gene matches. In nucleotides, the CDR3 is TGCGCCAGCAGTGAGTCGAGGGGTAGCGGGAGGGCAGGATACAATGAGCAGTTCTTC. This gives the protein CASSESRGSGRAGYNEQFF.

The chain is built from TRBV9 and TRBJ2-3, with TRBD2 identical over 8 bases. Germline V CDR1 and CDR2: SGDLS, YYNGEE. V trimming: 0 bases; J trimming: 1 base; junction bases outside the gene matches: 4. The CDR3 runs 16 residues. CDR3 region: CASSVGNSGGTDTQYF. The CDR3 DNA sequence: TGTGCCAGCAGCGTAGGAAATAGCGGGGGCACAGATACGCAGTATTTT.

The rearrangement links TRBV11-2 to TRBJ2-5, with a tentative D call TRBD2 (6 bases). This CDR3 is built from 13 residues. Germline-derived CDR1 and CDR2 are SGHAT and FQNNGV. The V end lost 6 bases, the J end lost 5 bases, and 13 bases lay between the germline ends. The CDR3 is CASRRPGGETQYF. The CDR3 bases are TGTGCCAGCAGGAGACCCGGAGGGGAGACCCAGTACTTC.

This chain links TRBV5-4 with TRBJ2-3; 9 bases map to TRBD2. This CDR3 comprises 15 residues. The V segment lost 4 bases and the J segment 3 bases; nucleotides outside the gene matches: 6. The germline V gene encodes CDR1 SGHNT and CDR2 YYREEE (reference sequence). The CDR3 sequence is CASSPGTSFTDTQYF. CDR3 DNA sequence: TGTGCCAGCAGCCCAGGGACTAGCTTTACAGATACGCAGTATTTT.

The J gene is TRBJ2-5, the V gene TRBV27, with D possibly matching TRBD2 (5 bases). This CDR3 has 13 residues. V dropped 3 bases and J dropped 5 bases, with 10 bases sitting between them. Germline V gene lookup returns CDR1 MNHEY and CDR2 SMNVEV (reference sequence). CDR3 residues: CASSFVSGETQYF. As DNA, the CDR3 is TGTGCCAGCAGTTTTGTCTCGGGGGAGACCCAGTACTTC.

V is TRBV4-1 and J is TRBJ1-4, with 7 bases fitting TRBD1. Germline-derived CDR1 and CDR2 are MGHRA and YSYEKL. Losses at the gene ends were 4 bases for V and 2 bases for J; bases not matched to a gene: 4. The CDR3 runs 15 residues. The DNA for the CDR3 is TGCGCCAGCAGCCGAAACAGGGGCACTAATGAAAAACTGTTTTTT. This sequence encodes CASSRNRGTNEKLFF.

The chain is built from TRBV5-1 and TRBJ1-1; 7 nucleotides align to TRBD1. V was pared by 3 bases and J by 5 bases, with 10 bases of the junction left unmatched. Germline CDR1 is SGHRS and CDR2 is YFSETQ. CDR3 length: 15 amino acids. The CDR3 DNA follows: TGCGCCAGCAGCTATTATACAGGGGATGGGACTGAAGCTTTCTTT. Its translation is CASSYYTGDGTEAFF.

This sequence joins TRBV4-2 and TRBJ2-1; tentatively, D is TRBD2 (7 bases). CDR3 size: 18 residues. V was cut by 2 bases and J by 2 bases, with 19 bases left in between. Germline V lookup: CDR1 LGHNA, CDR2 YNFKEQ. CDR3 sequence reads: CASSQLGGGGLTYNEQFF. The CDR3 region has the DNA TGTGCCAGCAGCCAATTGGGGGGAGGGGGGCTTACCTACAATGAGCAGTTCTTC.

In the case of this clone: Other nucleotide sequences from this sample produce the same CDR3. The rearrangement joins TRBV15 to TRBJ1-4; 8 bases match TRBD1. The V and J ends lost 1 base and 3 bases, in that order; junction bases with no gene match: 4. The V gene's germline CDR1 is LNHNV and CDR2 YYDKDF (reference sequence). CDR3 length: 16 amino acids. The CDR3 sequence is CATSRGGQASNEKLFF. The CDR3 coding sequence is TGTGCCACCAGCAGAGGGGGACAGGCTTCTAATGAAAAACTGTTTTTT.

This chain links TRBV27 with TRBJ1-5; a possible D gene is TRBD1 (6 bases). The CDR3 length is 13 residues. Germline V gene sequence: CDR1 MNHEY, CDR2 SMNVEV (reference sequence). The V end was cut by 4 bases, the J end by 4 bases, with 8 bases between. The CDR3 sequence: CASSWTVNQPQHF. CDR3 DNA: TGTGCCAGCAGTTGGACAGTAAATCAGCCCCAGCATTTT.

In DNA, the CDR3 is TGCAGCGTTTCCGGGACAGGAAACAATGAGCAGTTCTTC. Protein sequence: CSVSGTGNNEQFF. The chain carries TRBV29-1 and TRBJ2-1; 8 bases agree with TRBD1. The CDR3 is made up of 13 amino acids. V was clipped by 5 bases and J by 5 bases; unmatched bases: 5. The germline V gene encodes CDR1 SQVTM and CDR2 ANQGSEA.

The chain employs TRBV14 and TRBJ1-6; 8 bases fit TRBD1. Losses at the gene ends were 3 bases for V and 5 bases for J; bases not matched to a gene: 0. Germline V gives CDR1 SGHDN, CDR2 FVKESK. The CDR3 extends over 14 amino acids. This CDR3 is CASSQDRDNSPLHF. The CDR3 coding sequence is TGTGCCAGCAGCCAGGACAGGGATAATTCACCCCTCCACTTT. The variable domain in full, with the rest retrieved from reference TRBV14 and TRBJ1-6, is EAGVTQFPSHSVIEKGQTVTLRCDPISGHDNLYWYRRVMGKEIKFLLHFVKESKQDESGMPNNRFLAERTGGTYSTLKVQPAELEDSGVYFCASSQDRDNSPLHFGNGTRLTVT.

V usage is TRBV7-9 and J usage is TRBJ2-1; TRBD2 matches at 9 bases. The CDR3 is made up of 16 amino acids. Germline-derived CDR1 and CDR2 are SEHNR and FQNEAQ (reference sequence). With V trimmed by 4 bases and J by 3 bases, 7 bases remained unmatched. CDR3 sequence: CASSSATSGYYNEQFF. The CDR3 coding sequence is TGTGCCAGCAGCTCCGCGACTAGCGGCTACTACAATGAGCAGTTCTTC.

The rearrangement uses TRBV7-3 and TRBJ1-5, with 9 bases that match TRBD1. Per germline, CDR1 SGHTA and CDR2 FQGTGA. This CDR3 comprises 18 residues. The junction had 9 bases not matched to a gene; V was cut back by 1 base and J by 2 bases. The CDR3 bases are TGTGCCAGCAGCTTAAGGGACAGGGCACCCGTCGGCAATCAGCCCCAGCATTTT. This codes for CASSLRDRAPVGNQPQHF. The full variable domain, completed using reference TRBV7-3 and TRBJ1-5, is GAGVSQTPSNKVTEKGKYVELRCDPISGHTALYWYRQSLGQGPEFLIYFQGTGAADDSGLPNDRFFAVRPEGSVSTLKIQRTERGDSAVYLCASSLRDRAPVGNQPQHFGDGTRLSIL.

The chain couples TRBV6-6 to TRBJ1-2; no firm D call. This CDR3 region has 13 residues. Germline loops: CDR1 MNHNY, CDR2 SVGAGI (reference sequence). Trimming left V 3 bases short and J 5 bases short, with 10 bases between. CDR3 sequence (DNA): TGTGCCAGCAGTTATGAACAGAATTATGGCTACACCTTC. This encodes CASSYEQNYGYTF.

The chain carries TRBV27 and TRBJ1-2; D unresolved. V dropped 3 bases and J dropped 6 bases, with 17 bases sitting between them. CDR3 length: 15 amino acids. The germline V gene encodes CDR1 MNHEY and CDR2 SMNVEV (reference sequence). CDR3 amino acids: CASSLASGVNNGYTF. Written as DNA, the CDR3 is TGTGCCAGCAGTTTGGCGAGCGGGGTTAATAATGGCTACACCTTC.

The DNA of the CDR3 is TGTGCCAGTTACGCAGGGGGCTACTATGGCTACACCTTC. Amino acids: CASYAGGYYGYTF. J is TRBJ1-2 and V is TRBV19; 8 bases match TRBD1. Germline trimming cut 8 bases from V and 3 bases from J; bases unmatched to any gene: 5. CDR1 LNHDA and CDR2 SQIVND come from the germline V gene (reference sequence). The CDR3 runs to 13 residues. The full variable domain, in which reference TRBV19 and TRBJ1-2 provide the parts outside the CDR3, is DGGITQSPKYLFRKEGQNVTLSCEQNLNHDAMYWYRQDPGQGLRLIYYSQIVNDFQKGDIAEGYSVSREKKESFPLTVTSAQKNPTAFYLCASYAGGYYGYTFGSGTRLTVV.

The chain employs TRBV29-1 and TRBJ1-1, with D tentatively TRBD1 (6 bases). This CDR3 is built from 11 residues. V shed 1 base and J shed 9 bases, with 9 bases lying between them. The germline V gene has CDR1 SQVTM and CDR2 ANQGSEA. The CDR3 DNA reads TGCAGCGTTGAAGGACAGGCAAAAGCTTTCTTT. This sequence encodes CSVEGQAKAFF.

The CDR3 DNA follows: TGTGCCACCAGCAGAGATTTGGCAGGGACCGGGGAGCTGTTTTTT. Protein sequence: CATSRDLAGTGELFF. This chain joins TRBV15 and TRBJ2-2; TRBD1 might be the D (5 bases). The ends were cut back, 0 bases at V and 5 bases at J, with 10 bases in the middle. Per germline, CDR1 LNHNV and CDR2 YYDKDF (reference sequence). This CDR3 has 15 residues.